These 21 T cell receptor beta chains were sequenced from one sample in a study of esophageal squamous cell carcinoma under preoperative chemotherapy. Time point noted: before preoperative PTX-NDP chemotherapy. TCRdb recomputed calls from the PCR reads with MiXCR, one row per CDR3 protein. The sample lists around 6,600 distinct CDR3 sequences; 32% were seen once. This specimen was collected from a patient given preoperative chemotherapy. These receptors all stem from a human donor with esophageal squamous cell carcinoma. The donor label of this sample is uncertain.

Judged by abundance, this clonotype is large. The CDR3 DNA is TGTGCCAGCAGTGGAGCGGTCCGTAGGGAGACCCAGTACTTC. As protein: CASSGAVRRETQYF. V gene TRBV6-1 combines with J gene TRBJ2-5; tentatively, D is TRBD2 (5 bases). V shed 4 bases and J shed 5 bases, with 14 bases lying between them. Looked up from germline, CDR1 is MNHNS and CDR2 is SASEGT. CDR3 length: 14 residues.

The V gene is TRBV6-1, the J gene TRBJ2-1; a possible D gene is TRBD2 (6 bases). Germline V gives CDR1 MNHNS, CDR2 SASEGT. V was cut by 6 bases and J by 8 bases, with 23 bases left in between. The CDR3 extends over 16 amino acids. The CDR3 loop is CASRDGGAGFTDEQFF. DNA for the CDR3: TGTGCCAGCAGGGACGGCGGGGCAGGGTTCACCGATGAGCAGTTCTTC.

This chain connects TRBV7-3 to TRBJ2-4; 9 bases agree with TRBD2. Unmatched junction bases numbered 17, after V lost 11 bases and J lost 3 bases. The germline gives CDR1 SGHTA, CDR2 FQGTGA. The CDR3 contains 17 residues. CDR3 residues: CAGGCLPAGGIKNIQYF. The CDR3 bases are TGTGCCGGCGGGTGCCTACCGGCGGGAGGGATCAAAAACATTCAGTACTTC. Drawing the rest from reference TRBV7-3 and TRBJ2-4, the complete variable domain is GAGVSQTPSNKVTEKGKYVELRCDPISGHTALYWYRQSLGQGPEFLIYFQGTGAADDSGLPNDRFFAVRPEGSVSTLKIQRTERGDSAVYLCAGGCLPAGGIKNIQYFGAGTRLSVL.

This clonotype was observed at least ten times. Written as DNA, the CDR3 is TGTGCCAGCGGAGGCAAACGTACCCACGAGCAGTTCTTC. Residues: CASGGKRTHEQFF. V usage is TRBV6-1 and J usage is TRBJ2-1; TRBD2 is a possible D gene (5 bases). Trimming took off 8 bases at V and 10 bases at J, with 18 bases between the two ends. Germline V gives CDR1 MNHNS, CDR2 SASEGT. The CDR3 is made up of 13 amino acids.

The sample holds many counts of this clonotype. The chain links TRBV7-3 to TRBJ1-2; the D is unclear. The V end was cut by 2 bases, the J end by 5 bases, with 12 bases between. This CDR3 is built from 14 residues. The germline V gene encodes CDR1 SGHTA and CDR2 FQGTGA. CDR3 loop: CASSLDGGLYGYTF. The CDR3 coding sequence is TGTGCCAGCAGCTTAGACGGAGGCTTATATGGCTACACCTTC.

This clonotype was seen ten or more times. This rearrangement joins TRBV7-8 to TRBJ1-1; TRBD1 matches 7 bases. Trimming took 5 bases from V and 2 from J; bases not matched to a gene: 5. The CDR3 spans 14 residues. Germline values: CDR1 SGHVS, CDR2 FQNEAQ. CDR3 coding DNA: TGTGCCAGCAGCCTAGGACAGGTTAACACTGAAGCTTTCTTT. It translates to CASSLGQVNTEAFF.

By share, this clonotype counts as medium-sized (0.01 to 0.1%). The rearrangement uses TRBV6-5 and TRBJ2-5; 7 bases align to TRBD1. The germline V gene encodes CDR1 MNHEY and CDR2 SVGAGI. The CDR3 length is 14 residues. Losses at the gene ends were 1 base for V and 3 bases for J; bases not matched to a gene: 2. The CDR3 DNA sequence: TGTGCCAGCAGTTACTTCGGGACAGAAGAGACCCAGTACTTC. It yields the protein CASSYFGTEETQYF.

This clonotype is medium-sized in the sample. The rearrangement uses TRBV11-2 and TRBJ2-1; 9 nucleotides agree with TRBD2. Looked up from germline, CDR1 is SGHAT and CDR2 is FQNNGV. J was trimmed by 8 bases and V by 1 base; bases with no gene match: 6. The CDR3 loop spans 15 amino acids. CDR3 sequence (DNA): TGTGCCAGCAGCTTAGTGGGTAGCGGGAGCTATGAGCAGTTCTTC. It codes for CASSLVGSGSYEQFF. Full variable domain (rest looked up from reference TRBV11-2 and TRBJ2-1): EAGVAQSPRYKIIEKRQSVAFWCNPISGHATLYWYQQILGQGPKLLIQFQNNGVVDDSQLPKDRFSAERLKGVDSTLKIQPAKLEDSAVYLCASSLVGSGSYEQFFGPGTRLTVL.

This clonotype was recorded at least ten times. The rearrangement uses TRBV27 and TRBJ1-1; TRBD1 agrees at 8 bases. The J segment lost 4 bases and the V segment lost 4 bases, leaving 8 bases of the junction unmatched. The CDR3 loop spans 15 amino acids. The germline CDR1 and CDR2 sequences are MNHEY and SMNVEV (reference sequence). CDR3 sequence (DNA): TGTGCCAGCAGTTCCCAGACAGGGGTTGCCACTGAAGCTTTCTTT. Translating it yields CASSSQTGVATEAFF.

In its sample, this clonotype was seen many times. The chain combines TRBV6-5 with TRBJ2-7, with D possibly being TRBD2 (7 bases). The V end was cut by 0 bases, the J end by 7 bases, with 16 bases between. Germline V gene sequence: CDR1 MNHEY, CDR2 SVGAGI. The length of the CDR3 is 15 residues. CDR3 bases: TGTGCCAGCAGTTACTCGAGCTGGGGGCGGGGGGAGCAGTACTTC. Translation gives CASSYSSWGRGEQYF.

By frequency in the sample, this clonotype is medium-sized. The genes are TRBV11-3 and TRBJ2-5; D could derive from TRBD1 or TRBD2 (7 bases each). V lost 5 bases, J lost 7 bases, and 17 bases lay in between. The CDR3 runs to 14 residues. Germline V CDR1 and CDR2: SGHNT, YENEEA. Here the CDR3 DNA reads TGTGCCAGCAGCCCAGGGGGGGGCCTCGGGACCCAGTACTTC. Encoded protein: CASSPGGGLGTQYF.

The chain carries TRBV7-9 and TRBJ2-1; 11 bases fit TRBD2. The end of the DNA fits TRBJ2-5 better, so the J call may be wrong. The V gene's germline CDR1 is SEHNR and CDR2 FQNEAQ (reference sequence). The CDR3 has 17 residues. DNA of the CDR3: TGTGCCAGCAGCTTTAGTAGCGGGAGGGCGGGTAGAGAGACCCAGTACTTC. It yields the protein CASSFSSGRAGRETQYF.

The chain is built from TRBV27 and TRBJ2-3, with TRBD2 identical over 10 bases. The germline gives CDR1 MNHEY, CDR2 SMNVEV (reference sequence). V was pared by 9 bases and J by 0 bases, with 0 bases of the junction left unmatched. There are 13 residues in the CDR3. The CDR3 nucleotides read TGTGCCAGGACTAGCGGGAGCACAGATACGCAGTATTTT. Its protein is CARTSGSTDTQYF.

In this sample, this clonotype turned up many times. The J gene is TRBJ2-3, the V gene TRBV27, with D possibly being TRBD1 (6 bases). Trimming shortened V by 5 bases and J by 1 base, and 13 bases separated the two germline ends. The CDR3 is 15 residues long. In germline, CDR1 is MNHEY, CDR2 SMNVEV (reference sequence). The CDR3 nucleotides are TGTGCCAGCAGTATGACAGGTGGGGGCACAGATACGCAGTATTTT. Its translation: CASSMTGGGTDTQYF.

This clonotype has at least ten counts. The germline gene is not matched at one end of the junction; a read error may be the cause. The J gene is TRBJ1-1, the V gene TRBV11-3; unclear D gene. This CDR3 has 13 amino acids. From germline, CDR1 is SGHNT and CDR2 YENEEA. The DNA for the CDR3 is TGTGCCAGCAGCTTAAAACTCGACGGGTTAGTAATCTTT. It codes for CASSLKLDGLVIF.

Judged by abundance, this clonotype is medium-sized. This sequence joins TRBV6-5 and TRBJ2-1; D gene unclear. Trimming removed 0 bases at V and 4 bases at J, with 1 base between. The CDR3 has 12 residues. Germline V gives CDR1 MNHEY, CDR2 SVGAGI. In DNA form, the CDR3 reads TGTGCCAGCAGTTACTCGTACAATGAGCAGTTCTTC. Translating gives CASSYSYNEQFF.

The CDR3 here is CSARQGLETQYF. The CDR3 DNA reads TGCAGTGCCCGACAGGGATTAGAGACCCAGTACTTC. V gene TRBV20-1 combines with J gene TRBJ2-5; 7 bases are a match to TRBD1. CDR1 and CDR2 (germline): DFQATT, SNEGSKA (reference sequence). This CDR3 is built from 12 residues. With V trimmed by 6 bases and J by 4 bases, 5 bases remained unmatched.

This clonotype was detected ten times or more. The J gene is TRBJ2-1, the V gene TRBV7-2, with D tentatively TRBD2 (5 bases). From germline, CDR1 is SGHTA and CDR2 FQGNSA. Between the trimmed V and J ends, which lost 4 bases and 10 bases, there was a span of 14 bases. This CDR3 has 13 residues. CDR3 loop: CASSSQTGLEQFF. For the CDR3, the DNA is TGTGCCAGCAGCTCACAAACGGGATTAGAGCAGTTCTTC.

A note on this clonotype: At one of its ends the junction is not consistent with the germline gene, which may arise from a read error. CDR3 residues: CASGEYSEEQYF. In nucleotides, the CDR3 is TGTGCCAGTGGAGAGTACTCCGAGGAGCAGTACTTT. This chain connects TRBV6-1 to TRBJ2-3; D not resolved. From germline, CDR1 is MNHNS and CDR2 SASEGT. The CDR3 sequence is 12 residues long.

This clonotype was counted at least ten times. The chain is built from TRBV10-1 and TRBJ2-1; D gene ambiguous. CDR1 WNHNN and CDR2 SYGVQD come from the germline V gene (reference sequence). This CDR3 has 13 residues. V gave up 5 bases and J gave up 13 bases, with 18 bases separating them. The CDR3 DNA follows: TGCGCCAGCAGTTTGACGGGCCAAGAGACCCAGTTCTTC. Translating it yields CASSLTGQETQFF.

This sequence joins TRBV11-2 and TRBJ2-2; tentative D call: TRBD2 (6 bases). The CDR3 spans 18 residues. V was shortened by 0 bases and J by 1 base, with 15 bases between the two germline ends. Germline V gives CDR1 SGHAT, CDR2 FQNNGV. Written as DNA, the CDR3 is TGTGCCAGCAGCTTAGAATTTGCGGGGAGGTGGAACACCGGGGAGCTGTTTTTT. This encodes CASSLEFAGRWNTGELFF.